This T cell receptor beta chain was profiled in a study of blood T cell repertoires in COVID-19. On the study more broadly: Acute and convalescent COVID-19 samples came from the United States, Italy and Spain. Sources were T cells, B-cell-depleted T cells, or PBMCs; the material itself was cDNA or gDNA.

Source study methods: Reference gene primer amplification gave estimated nucleated cell counts. Repertoires were generated with immunoSEQ multiplex PCR, while TCRdb's copy carries only in-frame clones and drops some. From that table come the V and J calls and clone size; the DNA was used to work out D and trimming. The profile shows 150,000 or so clones, roughly 91% of them singletons. Specimen: peripheral blood. This receptor was obtained from a man aged 60-69 years with active or convalescent COVID-19.

The CDR3 is CASSPTIPHNTQYF. CDR3 DNA sequence: TGTGCCAGCAGTCCAACTATCCCCCACAATACGCAGTATTTT. The rearrangement links TRBV11-2 to TRBJ2-3; D gene uncertain. The V end was cut by 6 bases, the J end by 7 bases, with 17 bases between. Germline loops: CDR1 SGHAT, CDR2 FQNNGV. CDR3 length: 14 amino acids.